Listed here are 32 T cell receptor beta chains from one sample, sequenced in a study of shared clonotypes between healthy human individuals. The data were produced by immunoSEQ multiplex PCR, yet TCRdb's version contains in-frame clones alone and is incomplete. The sample has 600,000 to 750,000 clones, around 72% seen once; the top ten hold 1.8%. Sequenced: memory CD4+ T cells sorted from blood. The subset here: CD45RA-negative fraction. The receptors originated from a woman aged 25 to 39 in good health.

V usage is TRBV28 and J usage is TRBJ2-7; 8 bases are a match to TRBD2. Germline CDR1 is MDHEN and CDR2 is SYDVKM. Losses at the gene ends were 6 bases for V and 3 bases for J; bases not matched to a gene: 13. CDR3 length: 16 amino acids. CDR3 nucleotide sequence: TGTGCCAGCAGGTTGGGCAGCGGGAGCAAGCGCTACGAGCAGTACTTC. Translated: CASRLGSGSKRYEQYF.

The chain employs TRBV19 and TRBJ1-5, with D possibly being TRBD1 (6 bases). The germline CDR1 and CDR2 sequences are LNHDA and SQIVND (reference sequence). V was shortened by 2 bases and J by 6 bases, with 17 bases between the two germline ends. The CDR3 has 16 amino acids. The CDR3 region has the DNA TGTGCCAGTAGTATAAGGGGACACGGGGTACTTCAGCCCCAGCATTTT. Protein: CASSIRGHGVLQPQHF.

This clone is medium-sized. The same CDR3 also results from other DNA sequences found in this sample. The J gene is TRBJ1-4, the V gene TRBV11-2; weak D call: TRBD1 (5 bases). The CDR3 has 16 amino acids. CDR1 is SGHAT and CDR2 is FQNNGV in the germline V gene. The V end lost 0 bases, the J end lost 7 bases, and 15 bases lay between the germline ends. CDR3 sequence: CASSLESTGSVEKLFF. In DNA, the CDR3 is TGTGCCAGCAGCTTAGAATCAACAGGTTCGGTTGAAAAACTGTTTTTT.

This chain joins TRBV4-1 and TRBJ2-1; 8 nucleotides match TRBD2. The trim removed 0 bases at V and 6 bases at J, leaving 10 bases unmatched. The germline CDR1 and CDR2 sequences are MGHRA and YSYEKL. The CDR3 contains 17 residues. CDR3 amino acids: CASSQDRGTRETNEQFF. CDR3 nucleotides: TGCGCCAGCAGCCAAGATCGAGGGACTAGGGAGACCAATGAGCAGTTCTTC.

This chain connects TRBV7-2 to TRBJ2-1; the D gene is possibly TRBD2 (6 bases). Trimming cost V 0 bases and J 7 bases, with 10 bases left between them. CDR1 and CDR2 (germline): SGHTA, FQGNSA. This CDR3 is 14 amino acids long. This CDR3 reads CASSLAGGLNEQFF. CDR3 DNA sequence: TGTGCCAGCAGCTTAGCGGGAGGCCTGAATGAGCAGTTCTTC.

This chain joins TRBV21-1 and TRBJ2-7. TRBV21-1 constitutes a pseudogene. The CDR3 is made up of 17 amino acids. This CDR3 reads CASSKGSTESGPYEQYF. The CDR3 DNA is TGTGCCAGCAGCAAAGGGTCCACGGAGTCAGGTCCCTACGAGCAGTACTTC.

This chain links TRBV2 with TRBJ2-7; weak D call: TRBD1 (6 bases). The germline V and J ends were trimmed by 5 bases and 2 bases, with 10 bases remaining between them. The germline V gene encodes CDR1 SNHLY and CDR2 FYNNEI. This CDR3 is built from 13 residues. The CDR3 DNA sequence: TGTGCCAGCAGTCAGGGGCCTACCTACGAGCAGTACTTC. It translates to CASSQGPTYEQYF.

This sequence joins TRBV11-1 and TRBJ2-1, with TRBD2 as a possible D gene (6 bases). The CDR3 covers 14 residues. CDR1 is SGHAT, CDR2 FQDESV, per germline (reference sequence). Trimming shortened V by 6 bases and J by 2 bases, and 11 bases separated the two germline ends. Here the CDR3 DNA reads TGTGCCAGCAGATTCGGGACTCCCTACAATGAGCAGTTCTTC. This gives the protein CASRFGTPYNEQFF.

The chain combines TRBV28 with TRBJ1-2; 7 bases match TRBD1. The CDR3 contains 13 residues. The V and J ends lost 6 bases and 5 bases, in that order; junction bases with no gene match: 6. Germline CDR1 MDHEN, CDR2 SYDVKM. This CDR3 reads CASSTGTVYGYTF. Here the CDR3 DNA reads TGTGCCAGCAGCACCGGGACAGTGTATGGCTACACCTTC.

The chain combines TRBV28 with TRBJ1-1; D gene uncertain. The CDR3 totals 13 residues. The germline CDR1 and CDR2 sequences are MDHEN and SYDVKM. The V and J ends lost 7 bases and 0 bases respectively, with 9 bases between them. The CDR3 region is CASKVGMNTEAFF. CDR3 in DNA: TGTGCCAGCAAGGTCGGGATGAACACTGAAGCTTTCTTT.

The CDR3 DNA reads TGCGCCAGCAGTGGGGCGACTAGCGGGTACTCCTACAATGAGCAGTTCTTC. It translates to CASSGATSGYSYNEQFF. The chain employs TRBV10-1 and TRBJ2-1; 10 positions match TRBD2. The V segment lost 4 bases and the J segment 0 bases; nucleotides outside the gene matches: 6. The CDR3 has 17 residues. Germline lookup yields CDR1 WNHNN and CDR2 SYGVQD (reference sequence).

This clone showed up just a few times. The chain recombines TRBV28 with TRBJ2-5; D is uncertain. The CDR3 has 15 residues. Trimming left V 6 bases short and J 4 bases short, with 18 bases between. Germline V gene data show CDR1 as MDHEN and CDR2 as SYDVKM. The CDR3: CASRPPTKARETQYF. The CDR3 region has the DNA TGTGCCAGCAGACCCCCGACAAAGGCGAGAGAGACCCAGTACTTC.

The chain combines TRBV19 with TRBJ2-3, with 8 bases matching TRBD2. CDR1 is LNHDA and CDR2 is SQIVND in the germline V gene (reference sequence). The CDR3 is 17 residues long. Losses at the gene ends were 3 bases for V and 6 bases for J; bases not matched to a gene: 14. The CDR3 DNA reads TGTGCCAGTAGTATCTATTCTAGCGGGCCACTAAGGGATACGCAGTATTTT. The encoded protein is CASSIYSSGPLRDTQYF.

The V and J genes are TRBV28 and TRBJ1-1; D remains unclear. Germline loops: CDR1 MDHEN, CDR2 SYDVKM. The V gene lost 11 bases and the J gene lost 2 bases, with 18 bases spanning the gap. The CDR3 totals 14 residues. The CDR3 reads CAVDDIRENTEAFF. In DNA, the CDR3 is TGTGCCGTCGACGATATTCGAGAAAACACTGAAGCTTTCTTT.

To note about this clone: The same CDR3 arises from other DNA sequences in this sample as well. The chain employs TRBV5-1 and TRBJ1-5; the match to TRBD1 covers 7 bases. Germline CDR1 SGHRS, CDR2 YFSETQ. With 4 bases clipped from V and 2 bases from J, the junction kept 3 bases outside the gene matches. The CDR3 loop spans 14 amino acids. The CDR3 DNA follows: TGCGCCAGCAGCCCTGACAGGGGCAATCAGCCCCAGCATTTT. Translated: CASSPDRGNQPQHF.

The rearrangement uses TRBV18 and TRBJ2-6; TRBD2 agrees at 7 bases. Per the germline V gene, CDR1 is KGHSH and CDR2 is LQKENI. The CDR3 covers 17 residues. Unmatched junction bases numbered 3, after V lost 0 bases and J lost 1 base. DNA for the CDR3: TGTGCCAGCTCACCACCGGTGGGAGGGTCTGGGGCCAACGTCCTGACTTTC. Its protein is CASSPPVGGSGANVLTF.

This clone has a handful of counts. The genes are TRBV5-1 and TRBJ1-1; 9 bases are a match to TRBD1. This CDR3 spans 14 amino acids. V was pared by 5 bases and J by 3 bases, with 5 bases of the junction left unmatched. In germline, CDR1 is SGHRS, CDR2 YFSETQ. The CDR3 here is CASRLGQGHTEAFF. The CDR3, as DNA: TGCGCCAGCAGGCTGGGACAGGGACACACTGAAGCTTTCTTT.

The V and J genes are TRBV5-1 and TRBJ2-5; TRBD2 aligns across 8 bases. The germline CDR1 and CDR2 sequences are SGHRS and YFSETQ. The CDR3 sequence is 16 residues long. V shed 0 bases and J 2 bases; nucleotides not matched to a gene: 6. In nucleotides, the CDR3 is TGCGCCAGCAGCTTGGCTTCAATAGCGGGGCAAGAGACCCAGTACTTC. Translated: CASSLASIAGQETQYF.

The CDR3 region has the DNA TGTGCCAGCAGTTACTCGGGACGAGACAATGAGCAGTTCTTC. Translating gives CASSYSGRDNEQFF. This chain joins TRBV6-6 and TRBJ2-1, with D possibly being TRBD1 or TRBD2 (5 bases each). The CDR3 has 14 residues. The V gene lost 0 bases and the J gene lost 5 bases, with 8 bases spanning the gap. Germline CDR1 MNHNY, CDR2 SVGAGI (reference sequence).

The chain recombines TRBV9 with TRBJ2-5; 8 nucleotides line up with TRBD2. The CDR3 covers 14 residues. Germline values: CDR1 SGDLS, CDR2 YYNGEE. Trimming took 0 bases from V and 5 from J; bases not matched to a gene: 3. CDR3 in DNA: TGTGCCAGCAGCGTAGAAAGCGGGAGTGAGACCCAGTACTTC. Translated: CASSVESGSETQYF.

The chain uses TRBV27 and TRBJ1-1; no reliable D call. Trimming stripped 3 bases from V and 1 base from J, with 6 bases between. The CDR3 runs to 13 residues. Germline CDR1 and CDR2: MNHEY and SMNVEV (reference sequence). The CDR3 reads CASSLGGNTEAFF. The DNA for the CDR3 is TGTGCCAGCAGTTTGGGTGGGAACACTGAAGCTTTCTTT.

The chain recombines TRBV29-1 with TRBJ1-1; D might be TRBD1 (6 bases). Trimming shortened V by 7 bases and J by 6 bases, and 21 bases separated the two germline ends. CDR1 is SQVTM and CDR2 is ANQGSEA in the germline V gene. This CDR3 region has 14 residues. This CDR3 reads CSADPGQLPPEAFF. In nucleotides, the CDR3 is TGCAGCGCTGATCCTGGACAGCTTCCCCCTGAAGCTTTCTTT.

This clone was found a few times. The V call is TRBV28, the J call TRBJ2-7; D might be TRBD1 (7 bases). V shed 6 bases and J shed 2 bases, with 14 bases lying between them. The CDR3 is 14 amino acids. Germline V gene lookup returns CDR1 MDHEN and CDR2 SYDVKM. The CDR3 DNA reads as TGTGCCAGCAGCGGGGGACAGACAGCCTACGAGCAGTACTTC. Translation: CASSGGQTAYEQYF.

The chain recombines TRBV28 with TRBJ1-2; 9 bases are a match to TRBD1. Germline values: CDR1 MDHEN, CDR2 SYDVKM. Trimming at V came to 5 bases and at J to 8 bases, leaving 12 bases not matched to a gene. The CDR3 spans 15 residues. CDR3 amino acids: CASSPQGALDGGYTF. Written as DNA, the CDR3 is TGTGCCAGCAGTCCACAGGGGGCCTTAGACGGAGGCTACACCTTC.

The gene calls are TRBV7-6 and TRBJ1-2; D uncertain. Trimming left V 5 bases short and J 4 bases short, with 17 bases between. Per the germline V gene, CDR1 is SGHVS and CDR2 is FNYEAQ. The CDR3 has 15 residues. The CDR3 coding sequence is TGTGCCAGCAGCGCCGCCCCGAACGGTGGCTATGGCTACACCTTC. It yields the protein CASSAAPNGGYGYTF.

The gene calls are TRBV7-8 and TRBJ1-1; 7 bases line up with TRBD1. Germline CDR1 SGHVS, CDR2 FQNEAQ. The CDR3 contains 13 residues. V lost 2 bases to trimming and J lost 5 bases; unmatched junction nucleotides: 2. The DNA of the CDR3 is TGTGCCAGCAGCTTAATCAGGGGGACTGAAGCTTTCTTT. It codes for CASSLIRGTEAFF.

The chain recombines TRBV2 with TRBJ1-3; perhaps TRBD1 as D (5 bases). This CDR3 is built from 16 residues. Germline values: CDR1 SNHLY, CDR2 FYNNEI. Trimming removed 4 bases from V and 0 bases from J, with 13 bases in between. CDR3 DNA: TGTGCCAGCAGTGGAAGGGACGGGAACTCTGGAAACACCATATATTTT. This translates into CASSGRDGNSGNTIYF.

This clone was found a few times. The chain couples TRBV6-1 to TRBJ1-5, with a weak D call TRBD1 (5 bases). The germline CDR1 and CDR2 sequences are MNHNS and SASEGT. CDR3 size: 14 residues. The V gene lost 6 bases and the J gene lost 3 bases, with 12 bases spanning the gap. CDR3: CASSPRDHNQPQHF. CDR3 bases: TGTGCCAGCAGCCCCCGGGACCACAATCAGCCCCAGCATTTT.

This clone was picked up many times. The same CDR3 arises from other DNA sequences in this sample as well. The chain uses TRBV5-1 and TRBJ2-1; a weak D match, TRBD1 (5 bases). CDR3 length: 15 amino acids. Trimming shortened V by 2 bases and J by 0 bases, and 9 bases separated the two germline ends. The germline V gene encodes CDR1 SGHRS and CDR2 YFSETQ. The CDR3 region is CASSFDSSSYNEQFF. The CDR3, as DNA: TGCGCCAGCAGCTTCGACAGCAGCTCCTACAATGAGCAGTTCTTC.

This clone was seen only a few times. J is TRBJ2-7 and V is TRBV5-1; 10 bases agree with TRBD2. The CDR3 totals 15 residues. Germline lookup yields CDR1 SGHRS and CDR2 YFSETQ. J gave up 4 bases and V 7 bases, and 11 bases lay outside the gene matches. The CDR3 spells CASYQGTSETYEQYF. The CDR3 region has the DNA TGCGCCAGCTATCAGGGGACTAGCGAAACTTACGAGCAGTACTTC.

This clone was detected a few times. V gene TRBV23-1 combines with J gene TRBJ2-2; D not resolved. TRBV23-1 counts as an open reading frame of uncertain function. V dropped 6 bases and J dropped 3 bases, with 14 bases sitting between them. The CDR3 is 15 residues long. CDR3 loop: CASRPFLRHTGELFF. CDR3 DNA: TGCGCCAGCAGGCCTTTCCTCAGACACACCGGGGAGCTGTTTTTT.

This clone occurred many times. The chain employs TRBV7-2 and TRBJ2-7, with 8 bases lining up with TRBD2. After removal of 2 bases from V and 7 bases from J, the junction contained 22 bases not matched to a gene. The CDR3 runs 19 residues. CDR1 is SGHTA, CDR2 FQGNSA, per germline. The CDR3 bases are TGTGCCAGCAGCTTAAAGGTTGGGCTAGCGGGTAACCTATACCTAGAGCAGTACTTC. Amino acid sequence: CASSLKVGLAGNLYLEQYF.